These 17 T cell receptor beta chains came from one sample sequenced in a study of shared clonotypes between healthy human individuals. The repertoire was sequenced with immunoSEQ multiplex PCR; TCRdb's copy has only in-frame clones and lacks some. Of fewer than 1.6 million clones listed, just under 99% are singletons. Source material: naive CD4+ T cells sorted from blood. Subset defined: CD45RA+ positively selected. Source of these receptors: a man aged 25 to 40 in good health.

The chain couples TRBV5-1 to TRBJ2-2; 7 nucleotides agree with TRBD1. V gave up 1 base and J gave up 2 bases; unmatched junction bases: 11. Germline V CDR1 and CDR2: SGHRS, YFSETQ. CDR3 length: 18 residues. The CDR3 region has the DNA TGCGCCAGCAGCTTGTCGCGTCCGGGACAGCTCAACACCGGGGAGCTGTTTTTT. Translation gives CASSLSRPGQLNTGELFF.

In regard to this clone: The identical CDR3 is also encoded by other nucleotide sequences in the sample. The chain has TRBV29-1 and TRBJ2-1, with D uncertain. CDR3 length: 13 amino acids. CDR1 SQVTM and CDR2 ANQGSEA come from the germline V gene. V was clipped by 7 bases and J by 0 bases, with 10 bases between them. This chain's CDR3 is CSGAASSYNEQFF. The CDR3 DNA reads TGCAGCGGTGCGGCCAGCTCCTACAATGAGCAGTTCTTC.

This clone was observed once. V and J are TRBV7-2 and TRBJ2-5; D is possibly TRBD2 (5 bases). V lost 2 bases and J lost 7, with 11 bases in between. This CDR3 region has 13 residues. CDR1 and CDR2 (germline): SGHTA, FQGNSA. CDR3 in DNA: TGTGCCAGCAGCTTACGTACACTAGGGACCCAGTACTTC. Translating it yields CASSLRTLGTQYF.

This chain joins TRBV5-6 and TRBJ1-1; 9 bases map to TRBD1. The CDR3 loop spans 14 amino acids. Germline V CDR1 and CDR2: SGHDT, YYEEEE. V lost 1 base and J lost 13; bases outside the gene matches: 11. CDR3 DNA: TGTGCCAGCAGCTTGTATCTTCCCGGACAGGGGAGTTTCTTT. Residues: CASSLYLPGQGSFF.

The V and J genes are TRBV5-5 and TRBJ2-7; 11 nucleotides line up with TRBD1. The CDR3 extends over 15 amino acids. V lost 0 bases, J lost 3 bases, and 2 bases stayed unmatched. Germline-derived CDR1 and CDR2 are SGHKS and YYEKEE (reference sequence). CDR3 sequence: CASSLAGTGGYEQYF. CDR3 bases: TGTGCCAGCAGCTTGGCCGGGACAGGGGGCTACGAGCAGTACTTC.

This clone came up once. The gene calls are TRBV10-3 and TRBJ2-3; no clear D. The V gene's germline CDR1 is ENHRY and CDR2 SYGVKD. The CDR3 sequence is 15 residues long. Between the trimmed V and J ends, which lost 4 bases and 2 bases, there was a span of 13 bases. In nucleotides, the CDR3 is TGTGCCATCAGTGGGCAGGCGGAACACACAGATACGCAGTATTTT. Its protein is CAISGQAEHTDTQYF.

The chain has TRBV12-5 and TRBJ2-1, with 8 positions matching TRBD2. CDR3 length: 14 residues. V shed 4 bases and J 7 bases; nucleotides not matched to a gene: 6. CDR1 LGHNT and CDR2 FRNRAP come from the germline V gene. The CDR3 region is CASGSRLAKNEQFF. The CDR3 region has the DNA TGTGCTAGTGGTTCAAGACTAGCGAAGAATGAGCAGTTCTTC.

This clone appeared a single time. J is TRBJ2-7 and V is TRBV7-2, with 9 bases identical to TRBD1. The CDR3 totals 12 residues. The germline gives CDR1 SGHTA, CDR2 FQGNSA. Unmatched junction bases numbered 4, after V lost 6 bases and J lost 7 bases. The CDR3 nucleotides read TGTGCCAGCAGTCGGGACAGGGTGGAGCAGTACTTC. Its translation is CASSRDRVEQYF.

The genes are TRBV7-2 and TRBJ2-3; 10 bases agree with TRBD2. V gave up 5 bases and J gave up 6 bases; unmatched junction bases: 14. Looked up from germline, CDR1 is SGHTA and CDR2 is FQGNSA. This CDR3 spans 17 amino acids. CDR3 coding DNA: TGTGCCAGCAGCCAAGAAGTTACTAGCGGGATTTCCGATACGCAGTATTTT. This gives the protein CASSQEVTSGISDTQYF. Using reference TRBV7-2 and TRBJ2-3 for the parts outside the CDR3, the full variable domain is GAGVSQSPSNKVTEKGKDVELRCDPISGHTALYWYRQSLGQGLEFLIYFQGNSAPDKSGLPSDRFSAERTGGSVSTLTIQRTQQEDSAVYLCASSQEVTSGISDTQYFGPGTRLTVL.

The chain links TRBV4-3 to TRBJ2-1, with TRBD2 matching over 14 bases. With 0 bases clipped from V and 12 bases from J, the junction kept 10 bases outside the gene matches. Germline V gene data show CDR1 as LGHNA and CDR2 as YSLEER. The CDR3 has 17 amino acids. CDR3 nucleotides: TGCGCCAGCAGCCAAGATGGGACTAGCGGGAGAATAGGGTTGCAGTTCTTC. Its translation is CASSQDGTSGRIGLQFF.

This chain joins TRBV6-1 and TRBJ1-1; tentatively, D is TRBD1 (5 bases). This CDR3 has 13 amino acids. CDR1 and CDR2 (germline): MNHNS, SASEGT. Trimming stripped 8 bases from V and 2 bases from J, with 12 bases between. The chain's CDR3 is CASCVGPNTEAFF. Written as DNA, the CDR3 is TGTGCCAGCTGCGTGGGGCCAAACACTGAAGCTTTCTTT.

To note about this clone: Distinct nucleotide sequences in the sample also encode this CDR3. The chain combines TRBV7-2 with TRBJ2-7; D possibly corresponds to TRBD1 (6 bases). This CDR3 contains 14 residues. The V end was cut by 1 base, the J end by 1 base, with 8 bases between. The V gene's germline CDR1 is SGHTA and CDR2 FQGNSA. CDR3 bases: TGTGCCAGCAGCTTAGTGCAGGGGTCCTACGAGCAGTACTTC. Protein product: CASSLVQGSYEQYF.

CDR3 nucleotides: TGTGCCAGCAGCGTAGCATCCGGGACAGCCTACGAGCAGTACTTC. Translating gives CASSVASGTAYEQYF. The chain links TRBV9 to TRBJ2-7; 7 bases are shared with TRBD1. Germline-derived CDR1 and CDR2 are SGDLS and YYNGEE. This CDR3 region has 15 residues. J gave up 2 bases and V 0 bases, and 5 bases lay outside the gene matches.

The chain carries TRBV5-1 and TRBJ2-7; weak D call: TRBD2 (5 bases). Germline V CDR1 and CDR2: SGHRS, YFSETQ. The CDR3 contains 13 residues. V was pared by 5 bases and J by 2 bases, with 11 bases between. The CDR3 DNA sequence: TGCGCCAGCAGTGAGGGTTCGCCCTACGAGCAGTACTTC. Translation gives CASSEGSPYEQYF. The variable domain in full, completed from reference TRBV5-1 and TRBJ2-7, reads KAGVTQTPRYLIKTRGQQVTLSCSPISGHRSVSWYQQTPGQGLQFLFEYFSETQRNKGNFPGRFSGRQFSNSRSEMNVSTLELGDSALYLCASSEGSPYEQYFGPGTRLTVT.

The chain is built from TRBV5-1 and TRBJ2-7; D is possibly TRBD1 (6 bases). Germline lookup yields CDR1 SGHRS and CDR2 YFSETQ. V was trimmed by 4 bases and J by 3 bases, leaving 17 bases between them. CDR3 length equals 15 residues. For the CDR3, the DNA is TGCGCCAGCAGCCCGTCAACAGGGTTTGGCTACGAGCAGTACTTC. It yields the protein CASSPSTGFGYEQYF. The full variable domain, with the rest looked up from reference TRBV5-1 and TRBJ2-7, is KAGVTQTPRYLIKTRGQQVTLSCSPISGHRSVSWYQQTPGQGLQFLFEYFSETQRNKGNFPGRFSGRQFSNSRSEMNVSTLELGDSALYLCASSPSTGFGYEQYFGPGTRLTVT.

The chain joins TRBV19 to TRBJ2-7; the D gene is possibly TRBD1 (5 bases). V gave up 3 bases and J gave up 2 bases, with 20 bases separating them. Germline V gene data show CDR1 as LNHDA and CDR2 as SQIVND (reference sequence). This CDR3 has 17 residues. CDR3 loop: CASSIVKGSKFPYEQYF. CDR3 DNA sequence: TGTGCCAGTAGTATCGTTAAGGGGTCCAAATTCCCCTACGAGCAGTACTTC.

For the CDR3, the DNA is TGTGCCAGCTCACCCCAGGGCAGTGAGCAGTTCTTC. Translated: CASSPQGSEQFF. V is TRBV18 and J is TRBJ2-1; a weak D match, TRBD1 (5 bases). The CDR3 loop spans 12 amino acids. From germline, CDR1 is KGHSH and CDR2 LQKENI. V was trimmed by 3 bases and J by 9 bases, leaving 9 bases between them.